Here is one T cell receptor (beta chain) with its context. The sample belongs to a study of shared T cell receptors in the human thymus. Some clones are missing from TCRdb's copy, which holds only in-frame ones; the method was immunoSEQ multiplex PCR. This sample yields over 650,000 clones, of which approximately 87% are seen a single time; 0.0094% belongs to the top ten. Germline CDR1 is GTSNPN and CDR2 is SVGIG (reference sequence). J gave up 2 bases and V 0 bases, and 13 bases lay outside the gene matches. This CDR3 has 20 amino acids. Separately, the same data were catalogued under a study of human thymus T cells. That report notes: Donation came from healthy Finnish infants having corrective surgery for congenital heart defects. It was from resections taken during corrective heart surgery that the thymus tissue came. Repertoires from thymus and blood appeared to show biased V and J gene usage. Related studies noted strongly shared thymic repertoires across unrelated people.

The V call is TRBV30, the J call TRBJ2-1; 13 nucleotides match TRBD2. Material: thymocytes. The receptor was isolated from a boy younger than two with a congenital heart defect. The DNA for the CDR3 is TGTGCCTGGAGTGTAGTCAGCGGGACACTAGCGGGAGGGCCCTACAATGAGCAGTTCTTC. Translation: CAWSVVSGTLAGGPYNEQFF.